A single sample is the source of the 29 T cell receptor beta chains below, sequenced in a study of T cells in Graves' hyperthyroidism and ophthalmopathy. Researchers amplified the TCR beta CDR3 regions from RNA transcripts. During a first-round RT-PCR of the TCR CDR3, the HTBI primer set was used. In TCRdb, the multiplex PCR reads were re-called with MiXCR into one record per CDR3 protein. The data contain over 250,000 distinct CDR3 sequences, about 17% of them seen just once; the ten biggest clones take up less than 70%. Sequencing was performed on blood. These receptor sequences come from a woman aged 55-70 years with Graves' ophthalmopathy.

This clonotype appeared many times. The chain combines TRBV5-8 with TRBJ2-3, with 9 bases identical to TRBD2. The J segment lost 0 bases and the V segment lost 3 bases, leaving 2 bases of the junction unmatched. The germline CDR1 and CDR2 sequences are SGHTS and YDEGEE. The length of the CDR3 is 15 residues. CDR3 bases: TGTGCCAGCAGCTCCGGGACTAGCAGCACAGATACGCAGTATTTT. As protein: CASSSGTSSTDTQYF.

The DNA for the CDR3 is TGTGCCAGCAGTTACTCGTATCTCGACGGAAATTCACCCCTCCACTTT. Protein product: CASSYSYLDGNSPLHF. The chain employs TRBV6-5 and TRBJ1-6; D gene uncertain. CDR1 and CDR2 (germline): MNHEY, SVGAGI. This CDR3 has 16 amino acids. V lost 0 bases, J lost 7 bases, and 13 bases lay in between.

This chain connects TRBV30 to TRBJ2-7; D is uncertain. Germline V gene lookup returns CDR1 GTSNPN and CDR2 SVGIG (reference sequence). This CDR3 is 11 amino acids long. The V end was cut by 5 bases, the J end by 7 bases, with 12 bases between. The CDR3 protein is CAWGETEEQYF. The CDR3 region has the DNA TGTGCCTGGGGGGAAACGGAAGAGCAGTACTTC.

This clonotype occurred many times. This chain joins TRBV7-2 and TRBJ1-1; D is possibly TRBD1 (5 bases). Germline V gene sequence: CDR1 SGHTA, CDR2 FQGNSA. V was clipped by 1 base and J by 12 bases, with 12 bases between them. The CDR3 spans 12 residues. CDR3 amino acids: CASSLDRGRTFF. CDR3 coding DNA: TGTGCCAGCAGCTTAGACCGGGGGAGGACTTTCTTT.

The gene calls are TRBV28 and TRBJ1-1, with D maybe TRBD1 (5 bases). The germline CDR1 and CDR2 sequences are MDHEN and SYDVKM. V lost 8 bases, J lost 7 bases, and 17 bases lay in between. This CDR3 has 13 amino acids. CDR3 coding DNA: TGTGCCAGCGTGGGCGGGGGGGGGGGTGAAGCTTTCTTT. This gives the protein CASVGGGGGEAFF.

The table lists this clonotype with many counts. V gene TRBV28 combines with J gene TRBJ2-7; the match to TRBD2 covers 10 bases. Trimming at V came to 6 bases and at J to 7 bases, leaving 9 bases not matched to a gene. Germline CDR1 and CDR2: MDHEN and SYDVKM. This CDR3 comprises 14 residues. CDR3 sequence (DNA): TGTGCCAGCAGCCTAGCGGGAGCCCCTGGGGAGCAGTACTTC. Translated, it gives CASSLAGAPGEQYF. The variable domain in full, with the rest retrieved from reference TRBV28 and TRBJ2-7, is DVKVTQSSRYLVKRTGEKVFLECVQDMDHENMFWYRQDPGLGLRLIYFSYDVKMKEKGDIPEGYSVSREKKERFSLILESASTNQTSMYLCASSLAGAPGEQYFGPGTRLTVT.

Ten or more counts support this clonotype. The gene calls are TRBV2 and TRBJ1-1, with 8 bases identical to TRBD1. In germline, CDR1 is SNHLY, CDR2 FYNNEI. V shed 5 bases, J shed 0 bases, and the junction held 8 bases outside the gene matches. The CDR3 spans 16 residues. Here the CDR3 DNA reads TGTGCCAGCAGTTCCGACAGGGGATCTTTGAACACTGAAGCTTTCTTT. Its translation: CASSSDRGSLNTEAFF.

This clonotype occurred a few times. The V call is TRBV25-1, the J call TRBJ2-2; the D is unclear. The V gene's germline CDR1 is MGHDK and CDR2 SYGVNS. The CDR3 totals 15 residues. V shed 6 bases and J shed 3 bases, with 14 bases lying between them. CDR3 region: CASSWTNLHTGELFF. CDR3 nucleotide sequence: TGTGCCAGCAGCTGGACGAACCTACACACCGGGGAGCTGTTTTTT.

This clonotype was seen repeatedly, ten times or more. The chain combines TRBV5-1 with TRBJ2-5; D may correspond to TRBD1 or TRBD2 (6 bases each). V lost 5 bases and J 2 bases, leaving 13 bases between the germline ends. CDR1 is SGHRS, CDR2 YFSETQ, per germline. This CDR3 has 14 amino acids. In nucleotides, the CDR3 is TGCGCCAGCAGGGAGGGGACAACTCAAGAGACCCAGTACTTC. It translates to CASREGTTQETQYF.

Many counts were recorded for this clonotype. The gene calls are TRBV7-2 and TRBJ2-1; D is perhaps TRBD2 (5 bases). Trimming pared 1 base from V and 7 bases from J, leaving 11 bases between. This CDR3 is 14 amino acids long. Germline V gives CDR1 SGHTA, CDR2 FQGNSA. Written as DNA, the CDR3 is TGTGCCAGCAGCTTAGAGTTCCGGGGAAATGAGCAGTTCTTC. Translation: CASSLEFRGNEQFF.

This rearrangement joins TRBV28 to TRBJ2-1; 9 bases map to TRBD1. Germline CDR1 MDHEN, CDR2 SYDVKM. The CDR3 has 14 residues. The junction had 8 bases not matched to a gene; V was cut back by 6 bases and J by 8 bases. The CDR3 coding sequence is TGTGCCAGCAGGGCCGGGACAGGGATCCATGAGCAGTTCTTC. Translated, it gives CASRAGTGIHEQFF.

This clonotype was observed at least ten times. This chain links TRBV28 with TRBJ2-7; D uncertain. CDR1 is MDHEN, CDR2 SYDVKM, per germline. CDR3 length: 16 residues. V was shortened by 10 bases and J by 0 bases, with 22 bases between the two germline ends. The CDR3 loop is CATEWGKDESSYEQYF. DNA for the CDR3: TGTGCCACCGAATGGGGTAAGGACGAAAGCTCCTACGAGCAGTACTTC.

This clonotype showed up many times. J is TRBJ1-2 and V is TRBV4-2, with 7 bases identical to TRBD1. There are 16 residues in the CDR3. Trimming removed 3 bases from V and 7 bases from J; junction bases left unmatched: 14. From germline, CDR1 is LGHNA and CDR2 YNFKEQ. The CDR3 DNA is TGTGCCAGCAGCCATGGGGGACAGCCTATATTGAGTGGCTACACCTTC. This encodes CASSHGGQPILSGYTF.

Ten or more counts support this clonotype. This chain uses TRBV12-3 or TRBV12-4 with TRBJ2-7, with 9 positions matching TRBD1. CDR3 length: 16 residues. After removal of 3 bases from V and 5 bases from J, the junction contained 11 bases not matched to a gene. In nucleotides, the CDR3 is TGTGCCAGCAGTTTCGGTTATCTGGGACAGGGTAACGAGCAGTACTTC. The encoded protein is CASSFGYLGQGNEQYF.

This chain connects TRBV7-2 to TRBJ2-3; TRBD2 aligns across 7 bases. Germline V lookup: CDR1 SGHTA, CDR2 FQGNSA. Trimming cost V 1 base and J 1 base; bases outside gene matches: 11. The CDR3 has 18 residues. For the CDR3, the DNA is TGTGCCAGCAGCTTAGGTCCCAGGGCGGGAGAGCGCACAGATACGCAGTATTTT. This translates into CASSLGPRAGERTDTQYF.

This clonotype was found a few times. V gene TRBV9 combines with J gene TRBJ2-3; no reliable D call. The V end lost 4 bases, the J end lost 1 base, and 13 bases lay between the germline ends. The germline gives CDR1 SGDLS, CDR2 YYNGEE. This CDR3 is 15 amino acids long. CDR3: CASSLSSTRTDTQYF. The CDR3 DNA follows: TGTGCCAGCAGCCTTTCCTCGACCCGCACAGATACGCAGTATTTT.

This chain uses TRBV2 with TRBJ1-5, with D perhaps TRBD1 (5 bases). V dropped 3 bases and J dropped 0 bases, with 9 bases sitting between them. Looked up from germline, CDR1 is SNHLY and CDR2 is FYNNEI. The CDR3 is 15 amino acids. CDR3 nucleotide sequence: TGTGCCAGCAGTGAGGGGCGGACTAGCAATCAGCCCCAGCATTTT. Translating gives CASSEGRTSNQPQHF.

Comments on this clonotype: A read error is possible here, since a much larger clone lies one base away. The chain carries TRBV12-3 or TRBV12-4 and TRBJ1-1; no clear D. This CDR3 contains 14 residues. CDR3 loop: CVSIPEKGRTEAFF. In DNA, the CDR3 is TGTGTCAGCATCCCGGAGAAAGGGAGGACTGAAGCTTTCTTT.

V is TRBV6-2 or TRBV6-3 and J is TRBJ2-1; 12 positions match TRBD2. J was trimmed by 12 bases and V by 6 bases; bases with no gene match: 12. Germline loops: CDR1 MNHEY, CDR2 SVGEGT. There are 15 residues in the CDR3. The DNA of the CDR3 is TGTGCCAGCAGACTGACTAGCGGGAGCCCGGTAGGGCAGTTCTTC. It encodes CASRLTSGSPVGQFF.

Only a few counts were recorded for this clonotype. The chain joins TRBV19 to TRBJ2-2, with 12 bases matching TRBD1. Germline CDR1 reads LNHDA; CDR2 reads SQIVND (reference sequence). This CDR3 has 15 residues. J gave up 6 bases and V 5 bases, and 4 bases lay outside the gene matches. CDR3 region: CASSPRDRGPGELFF. Written as DNA, the CDR3 is TGTGCCAGTAGTCCCCGGGACAGGGGGCCCGGGGAGCTGTTTTTT.

This clonotype appeared once. Just one base apart from a much larger clone, this may be a read error. The chain employs TRBV7-9 and TRBJ2-1; tentative D call: TRBD2 (6 bases). Germline loops: CDR1 SEHNR, CDR2 FQNEAQ (reference sequence). The CDR3 has 15 amino acids. The CDR3 is CASSRLGAGYNGQFF. The CDR3 nucleotides are TGTGCCAGCAGCAGATTGGGAGCGGGCTACAATGGGCAGTTCTTC. The full variable domain, completed using reference TRBV7-9 and TRBJ2-1, is DTGVSQNPRHKITKRGQNVTFRCDPISEHNRLYWYRQTLGQGPEFLTYFQNEAQLEKSRLLSDRFSAERPKGSFSTLEIQRTEQGDSAMYLCASSRLGAGYNGQFFGPGTRLTVL.

Worth noting for this clonotype: A junction end diverges from the germline sequence, so it may reflect a read error. The CDR3 reads CASREGGAEEKLFF. CDR3 nucleotide sequence: TGTGCCAGCAGGGAAGGGGGGGCGGAGGAAAAACTGTTTTTT. V is TRBV2 and J is TRBJ1-4, with a possible D match to TRBD1 (6 bases). CDR1 is SNHLY, CDR2 FYNNEI, per germline. The CDR3 contains 14 residues.

The V gene is TRBV27, the J gene TRBJ2-3, with D hard to call. The V gene lost 8 bases and the J gene lost 2 bases, with 5 bases spanning the gap. Germline loops: CDR1 MNHEY, CDR2 SMNVEV (reference sequence). The CDR3 spans 11 residues. This chain's CDR3 is CASRSTDTQYF. CDR3 sequence (DNA): TGTGCCAGCCGGTCCACAGATACGCAGTATTTT.

The rearrangement uses TRBV4-1 and TRBJ2-7; D is unclear. Between the trimmed V and J ends, which lost 1 base and 3 bases, there was a span of 10 bases. Germline CDR1 reads MGHRA; CDR2 reads YSYEKL. This CDR3 region has 14 residues. The DNA of the CDR3 is TGCGCCAGCAGCCAAGCACCAGTAGACTACGAGCAGTACTTC. This encodes CASSQAPVDYEQYF.

Remarks on this clonotype: The final CDR3 position lacks the conserved phenylalanine or tryptophan, pointing to a likely read error. This chain uses TRBV20-1 with TRBJ1-1; D unresolved. The CDR3 runs to 13 residues. Per germline, CDR1 DFQATT and CDR2 SNEGSKA (reference sequence). The V and J ends lost 4 bases and 0 bases respectively, with 9 bases between them. The CDR3 loop is CSATNRLNTEAFL. In DNA form, the CDR3 reads TGCAGTGCTACGAACCGACTGAACACTGAAGCTTTCCTT.

This clonotype was recorded at least ten times. The V call is TRBV6-1, the J call TRBJ1-2, with 8 bases that match TRBD1. This CDR3 is built from 14 residues. Germline CDR1 and CDR2: MNHNS and SASEGT. V lost 7 bases, J lost 4 bases, and 8 bases stayed unmatched. Written as DNA, the CDR3 is TGTGCCAGCACCCGATATGACAGGGGCTATGGCTACACCTTC. Its translation is CASTRYDRGYGYTF.

This clonotype has a count of ten or more. DNA for the CDR3: TGTGCCAGCAGCACTCCTCTGACAGCTAACTATGGCTACACCTTC. Its translation: CASSTPLTANYGYTF. The V call is TRBV2, the J call TRBJ1-2, with D maybe TRBD1 (5 bases). From germline, CDR1 is SNHLY and CDR2 FYNNEI. The ends were cut back, 6 bases at V and 0 bases at J, with 14 bases in the middle. The CDR3 sequence is 15 residues long.

This clonotype was observed many times. The chain is built from TRBV28 and TRBJ1-5; 8 nucleotides match TRBD1. The junction had 8 bases not matched to a gene; V was cut back by 5 bases and J by 5 bases. The CDR3 length is 15 residues. CDR1 MDHEN and CDR2 SYDVKM come from the germline V gene. In DNA form, the CDR3 reads TGTGCCAGCAGTCGACCACAGGGGGGTTATCAGCCCCAGCATTTT. It is translated as CASSRPQGGYQPQHF.

Concerning this clonotype itself: Since a much larger clone is just one base distant, this may be a read error. The chain links TRBV6-1 to TRBJ1-2; TRBD1 is a possible D gene (6 bases). The CDR3 contains 15 residues. Germline lookup yields CDR1 MNHNS and CDR2 SASEGT. The germline V and J ends were trimmed by 5 bases and 8 bases, with 21 bases remaining between them. The CDR3 spells CASSPDYGQSPGYTF. The CDR3 DNA reads as TGTGCCAGCAGTCCCGACTACGGACAGTCCCCCGGCTACACCTTC.